This TCR beta chain was observed in a study of PD-1 blockade in classical Hodgkin lymphoma. The germline V gene encodes CDR1 MNHEY and CDR2 SVGAGI. Between the trimmed V and J ends, which lost 5 bases and 4 bases, there was a span of 12 bases. The CDR3 spans 14 residues. All patients experienced relapse after autologous stem cell transplantation, and brentuximab vedotin exposure was variable. On this clone itself: Its specificity is not known.

Study results and caveats: Researchers reported that CD4+ TCR diversity, though not CD8+, rose significantly by C4D1. Complete responders' diversity at baseline resembled that of newly diagnosed patients. Baseline TCR diversity was reportedly lower in newly diagnosed patients than healthy donors.

Clones were sequenced by immunoSEQ multiplex PCR, and TCRdb holds only the in-frame ones, with some missing. This sample has 20,000 to 30,000 clones; approximately 67% occur once, and the top ten carry roughly 10%. The genes are TRBV6-5 and TRBJ1-3; D might be TRBD1 (6 bases). This specimen was peripheral blood mononuclear cells (PBMCs), taken before the second cycle of nivolumab. The receptor was derived from a human donor with classical Hodgkin lymphoma. In nucleotides, the CDR3 is TGTGCCAGCAGTGTCTCCAGGGGCGGAAACACCATATATTTT. Protein sequence: CASSVSRGGNTIYF.